A single sample is the source of the 29 T cell receptor beta chains below, sequenced in a study of radiation and T cells in renal cell carcinoma. The table came from immunoSEQ multiplex PCR; TCRdb's copy has only in-frame clones and leaves some out. The top ten hold 1.5% to 2% of the sample, which has 120,000 or so clones, about 81% seen once. The time point is: blood 2 weeks post-SBRT. Described treatment: 15 Gy SBRT to primary tumor, nephrectomy 4 weeks later. Specimen: blood, collected from a patient whose treatment included radiotherapy and nephrectomy. The receptors come from a woman aged 60-75 years with renal cell carcinoma.

The V and J genes are TRBV5-4 and TRBJ2-1; maybe TRBD2 (6 bases). Deletions cut 0 bases from V and 0 bases from J, with 13 bases between. The CDR3 is made up of 17 amino acids. Germline values: CDR1 SGHNT, CDR2 YYREEE (reference sequence). In DNA, the CDR3 is TGTGCCAGCAGCTTGGGGGGAGGCATGAGCTCCTACAATGAGCAGTTCTTC. It encodes CASSLGGGMSSYNEQFF.

This chain uses TRBV11-2 with TRBJ1-4; 8 positions agree with TRBD1. Germline CDR1 reads SGHAT; CDR2 reads FQNNGV. Unmatched junction bases numbered 3, after V lost 4 bases and J lost 5 bases. The length of the CDR3 is 14 residues. As DNA, the CDR3 is TGTGCCAGCAGCTCGGACAGGGTGAATGAAAAACTGTTTTTT. As protein: CASSSDRVNEKLFF.

J is TRBJ1-1 and V is TRBV28, with D uncertain. CDR1 and CDR2 (germline): MDHEN, SYDVKM. Trimming pared 3 bases from V and 3 bases from J, leaving 14 bases between. The length of the CDR3 is 15 residues. The CDR3 loop is CASSFLAFDHTEAFF. The CDR3 DNA follows: TGTGCCAGCAGTTTTCTTGCCTTCGATCACACTGAAGCTTTCTTT.

The rearrangement joins TRBV4-3 to TRBJ1-2; D call uncertain. CDR3 length equals 13 residues. In germline, CDR1 is LGHNA, CDR2 YSLEER. V lost 1 base and J lost 7, with 10 bases in between. CDR3 DNA sequence: TGCGCCAGCAGCCAAGTAACCGGGATTGGCTACACCTTC. Translated: CASSQVTGIGYTF.

The J gene is TRBJ1-2, the V gene TRBV5-1; D is possibly TRBD1 (5 bases). CDR3 length: 13 residues. The V end was cut by 4 bases, the J end by 8 bases, with 15 bases between. Germline CDR1 reads SGHRS; CDR2 reads YFSETQ. As DNA, the CDR3 is TGCGCCAGCAGCAACACAGGAGTCCGCGGCTACACCTTC. Its translation is CASSNTGVRGYTF.

The V call is TRBV4-2, the J call TRBJ1-5; D is undetermined. The V end lost 0 bases, the J end lost 7 bases, and 7 bases lay between the germline ends. Germline-derived CDR1 and CDR2 are LGHNA and YNFKEQ. There are 13 residues in the CDR3. CDR3 loop: CASSQDFGQPQHF. The CDR3 coding sequence is TGTGCCAGCAGCCAAGATTTCGGGCAGCCCCAGCATTTT.

The chain links TRBV5-1 to TRBJ1-2, with no clear D. This CDR3 region has 14 residues. Trimming shortened V by 0 bases and J by 6 bases, and 12 bases separated the two germline ends. The germline V gene has CDR1 SGHRS and CDR2 YFSETQ. This CDR3 reads CASSLVETKNGYTF. DNA for the CDR3: TGCGCCAGCAGCTTGGTAGAAACTAAGAATGGCTACACCTTC.

This clone was detected only a few times. This chain uses TRBV11-2 with TRBJ1-6; the D is unclear. This CDR3 spans 14 amino acids. Trimming took off 0 bases at V and 4 bases at J, with 4 bases between the two ends. CDR1 is SGHAT, CDR2 FQNNGV, per germline. The CDR3 loop is CASSLEAYNSPLHF. The CDR3 DNA reads TGTGCCAGCAGCTTAGAAGCGTATAATTCACCCCTCCACTTT.

This chain joins TRBV5-5 and TRBJ2-2; D gene unclear. The CDR3 is 12 residues long. Trimming took off 4 bases at V and 8 bases at J, with 9 bases between the two ends. From germline, CDR1 is SGHKS and CDR2 YYEKEE (reference sequence). The CDR3 loop is CASSPPVGELFF. CDR3 sequence (DNA): TGTGCCAGCAGCCCGCCGGTAGGGGAGCTGTTTTTT.

This rearrangement joins TRBV6-1 to TRBJ1-2; D unresolved. This CDR3 contains 13 residues. Trimming took 11 bases from V and 8 from J, leaving 21 bases between them. Germline values: CDR1 MNHNS, CDR2 SASEGT. CDR3 nucleotide sequence: TGTGCCCTAGTCGCAGGCGCCCTGATGGGCTACACCTTC. It yields the protein CALVAGALMGYTF.

V usage is TRBV5-1 and J usage is TRBJ2-1; D not certain. V lost 0 bases and J 0 bases, leaving 7 bases between the germline ends. CDR3 length equals 15 residues. The germline gives CDR1 SGHRS, CDR2 YFSETQ. CDR3 loop: CASSLGAGSYNEQFF. The CDR3 DNA follows: TGCGCCAGCAGCTTGGGGGCTGGCTCCTACAATGAGCAGTTCTTC.

This clone was counted only a few times. This chain joins TRBV28 and TRBJ1-5; D is perhaps TRBD1 (5 bases). Trimming left V 6 bases short and J 0 bases short, with 9 bases between. Germline-derived CDR1 and CDR2 are MDHEN and SYDVKM. The CDR3 totals 14 residues. CDR3: CASREGNSNQPQHF. CDR3 nucleotides: TGTGCCAGCAGAGAGGGGAATAGCAATCAGCCCCAGCATTTT.

V is TRBV11-1 and J is TRBJ1-1; D not resolved. V lost 0 bases and J lost 7, with 15 bases in between. Germline V gives CDR1 SGHAT, CDR2 FQDESV (reference sequence). The CDR3 has 15 amino acids. CDR3 nucleotide sequence: TGTGCCAGCAGCTTAGCGATAGGCCCGGGAGGTGAAGCTTTCTTT. Protein product: CASSLAIGPGGEAFF.

The rearrangement uses TRBV7-9 and TRBJ1-1; TRBD1 aligns across 7 bases. Germline CDR1 reads SEHNR; CDR2 reads FQNEAQ (reference sequence). The CDR3 runs to 10 residues. The CDR3 nucleotides read TGTGCGATAGGGACAGCCAGAGCTTTCTTT. Amino acid sequence: CAIGTARAFF.

As to this clone: This specimen includes other DNA sequences encoding the same CDR3. The V call is TRBV18, the J call TRBJ2-7; 8 nucleotides align to TRBD1. This CDR3 has 13 amino acids. V lost 2 bases, J lost 3 bases, and 0 bases stayed unmatched. CDR1 KGHSH and CDR2 LQKENI come from the germline V gene. The CDR3 nucleotides are TGTGCCAGCTCACCAGGGACAGGCTACGAGCAGTACTTC. Translation gives CASSPGTGYEQYF.

There are a few counts of this clone. This chain joins TRBV6-5 and TRBJ1-5; D perhaps matches TRBD1 (6 bases). This CDR3 contains 15 residues. Germline V gene sequence: CDR1 MNHEY, CDR2 SVGAGI. V was clipped by 6 bases and J by 2 bases, with 14 bases between them. As DNA, the CDR3 is TGTGCCAGCAGCCCTGGGGCAGGGGGCAATCAGCCCCAGCATTTT. It codes for CASSPGAGGNQPQHF.

This clone has more than one count but fewer than ten. The V call is TRBV6-6, the J call TRBJ1-1; 9 bases align to TRBD1. The CDR3 sequence is 16 residues long. Germline CDR1 reads MNHNY; CDR2 reads SVGAGI (reference sequence). The V gene end was trimmed by 5 bases and the J gene end by 4 bases; junction bases not matched to a gene: 11. The CDR3 sequence: CASSPWTGDGSTEAFF. CDR3 coding DNA: TGTGCCAGCAGTCCGTGGACAGGGGACGGTTCCACTGAAGCTTTCTTT.

V is TRBV7-2 and J is TRBJ1-6; 7 positions agree with TRBD1. The CDR3 spans 14 residues. The germline CDR1 and CDR2 sequences are SGHTA and FQGNSA. The V and J ends lost 5 bases and 6 bases, in that order; junction bases with no gene match: 4. As DNA, the CDR3 is TGTGCCAGCAGCCGACAGGGTCCTAATTCACCCCTCCACTTT. This codes for CASSRQGPNSPLHF.

The chain employs TRBV4-3 and TRBJ2-7; D gene unclear. The CDR3 has 14 amino acids. V lost 1 base, J lost 3 bases, and 10 bases lay in between. CDR1 is LGHNA, CDR2 YSLEER, per germline. CDR3: CASSQGPWNYEQYF. CDR3 coding DNA: TGCGCCAGCAGCCAAGGACCCTGGAACTACGAGCAGTACTTC.

The chain carries TRBV11-2 and TRBJ2-6; D is perhaps TRBD1 or TRBD2 (5 bases each). Germline-derived CDR1 and CDR2 are SGHAT and FQNNGV. The CDR3 length is 19 residues. V lost 2 bases and J lost 0, with 17 bases in between. CDR3 sequence reads: CASSLHGDGLSSGANVLTF. The DNA of the CDR3 is TGTGCCAGCAGCTTACACGGGGACGGGCTGAGCTCTGGGGCCAACGTCCTGACTTTC.

A few counts support this clone. The rearrangement joins TRBV5-4 to TRBJ1-4; the match to TRBD1 covers 7 bases. V dropped 4 bases and J dropped 4; count of bases not matched to a gene: 4. The CDR3 is made up of 14 amino acids. Germline-derived CDR1 and CDR2 are SGHNT and YYREEE (reference sequence). The CDR3 reads CASSKGQVNEKLFF. For the CDR3, the DNA is TGTGCCAGCAGCAAAGGACAGGTTAATGAAAAACTGTTTTTT. The full variable domain, in which reference TRBV5-4 and TRBJ1-4 provide the parts outside the CDR3, is ETGVTQSPTHLIKTRGQQVTLRCSSQSGHNTVSWYQQALGQGPQFIFQYYREEENGRGNFPPRFSGLQFPNYSSELNVNALELDDSALYLCASSKGQVNEKLFFGSGTQLSVL.

The chain links TRBV5-4 to TRBJ2-2; D is perhaps TRBD1 (6 bases). This CDR3 has 16 amino acids. The germline V gene encodes CDR1 SGHNT and CDR2 YYREEE (reference sequence). The V and J ends lost 2 bases and 0 bases respectively, with 11 bases between them. In DNA form, the CDR3 reads TGTGCCAGCAGCTTCCAACAGGGTACGAACACCGGGGAGCTGTTTTTT. Protein: CASSFQQGTNTGELFF.

The genes are TRBV7-9 and TRBJ2-7; 9 positions agree with TRBD1. This CDR3 has 15 amino acids. Germline lookup yields CDR1 SEHNR and CDR2 FQNEAQ (reference sequence). With V trimmed by 5 bases and J by 2 bases, 7 bases remained unmatched. The CDR3 loop reads CASSPPGQGAYEQYF. CDR3 bases: TGTGCCAGCAGCCCCCCGGGACAGGGAGCCTACGAGCAGTACTTC.

This CDR3 reads CASSPPQGRYNEQFF. The DNA of the CDR3 is TGCGCCAGCAGCCCCCCCCAAGGGCGATACAATGAGCAGTTCTTC. The J gene is TRBJ2-1, the V gene TRBV4-1; no reliable D call. The CDR3 is 15 amino acids. The germline V and J ends were trimmed by 4 bases and 4 bases, with 14 bases remaining between them. Germline V lookup: CDR1 MGHRA, CDR2 YSYEKL.

The rearrangement uses TRBV18 and TRBJ1-2; 7 positions agree with TRBD1. The trim removed 4 bases at V and 6 bases at J, leaving 8 bases unmatched. The CDR3 covers 14 residues. Germline CDR1 is KGHSH and CDR2 is LQKENI. In DNA form, the CDR3 reads TGTGCCAGCTCACTCCTCCGGGACAGCGATGGCTACACCTTC. Translation gives CASSLLRDSDGYTF.

The J gene is TRBJ2-2, the V gene TRBV5-1; 8 nucleotides line up with TRBD1. CDR1 SGHRS and CDR2 YFSETQ come from the germline V gene. With V trimmed by 9 bases and J by 5 bases, 12 bases remained unmatched. The CDR3 runs 15 residues. The CDR3 here is CAKDKAGGDTGELFF. CDR3 in DNA: TGCGCCAAGGATAAGGCAGGGGGCGATACCGGGGAGCTGTTTTTT.

In this sample, this clone turned up once. The CDR3 region is CASSPGRSSRGQDNEQFF. The CDR3 DNA is TGTGCCAGCAGCCCGGGACGCTCGAGTAGAGGACAAGACAATGAGCAGTTCTTC. V and J are TRBV14 and TRBJ2-1; TRBD1 or TRBD2 may be the D gene (5 bases each). CDR3 length equals 18 residues. Trimming left V 4 bases short and J 5 bases short, with 24 bases between. The germline V gene encodes CDR1 SGHDN and CDR2 FVKESK.

The chain is built from TRBV27 and TRBJ1-4, with TRBD1 identical over 7 bases. The CDR3 runs 14 residues. V was pared by 6 bases and J by 4 bases, with 5 bases of the junction left unmatched. CDR1 and CDR2 (germline): MNHEY, SMNVEV (reference sequence). The CDR3 protein is CASRTGPLNEKLFF. For the CDR3, the DNA is TGTGCCAGCAGGACAGGGCCTCTTAATGAAAAACTGTTTTTT.

The chain carries TRBV18 and TRBJ1-1; no clear D gene. CDR1 and CDR2 from the germline V gene are KGHSH and LQKENI. The CDR3 has 13 residues. Trimming removed 6 bases at V and 6 bases at J, with 14 bases between. The CDR3 DNA is TGTGCCAGCTCCCCCGAGGTGGGCGCTGAAGCTTTCTTT. Translating it yields CASSPEVGAEAFF.